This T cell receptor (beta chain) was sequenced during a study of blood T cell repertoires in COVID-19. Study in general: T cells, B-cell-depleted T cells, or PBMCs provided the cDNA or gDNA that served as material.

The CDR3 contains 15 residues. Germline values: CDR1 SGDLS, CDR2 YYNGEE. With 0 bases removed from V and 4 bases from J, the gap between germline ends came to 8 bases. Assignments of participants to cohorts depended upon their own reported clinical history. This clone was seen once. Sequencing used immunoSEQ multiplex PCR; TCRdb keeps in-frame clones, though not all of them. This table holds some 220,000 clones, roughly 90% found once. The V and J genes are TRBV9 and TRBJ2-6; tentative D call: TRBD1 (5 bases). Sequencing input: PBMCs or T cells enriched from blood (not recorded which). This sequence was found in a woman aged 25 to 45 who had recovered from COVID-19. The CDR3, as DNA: TGTGCCAGCAGCGTAGCAGGGTCCGGGGCCAACGTCCTGACTTTC. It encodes CASSVAGSGANVLTF.